This T cell receptor (beta chain) stems from a study of neurological immune-mediated disorders. The cells used in sorted libraries, CD4+ or CD8+ T cells, numbered some 1 million. This clonotype was recorded many times. Its cognate antigen is unknown. Findings of the study overall: HTLV-1-associated myelopathy showed the most TCR clonal expansion; multiple sclerosis the least, below healthy controls.

Each TCR transcript was tagged with a 10-nucleotide random UMI during 5'RACE. TCRdb reanalysed the 5' RACE reads using MiXCR and keeps one entry per CDR3 protein. The repertoire has some 19,000 distinct CDR3 sequences, 15% to 20% of them found once; the top ten carry around 7%. The CDR3 is 15 residues long. V lost 0 bases and J 3 bases, leaving 15 bases between the germline ends. Germline CDR1 and CDR2: DFQATT and SNEGSKA (reference sequence). Sequenced: CD8+ T cells from blood. This TCR was sampled from a woman between 18 and 30 years old with multiple sclerosis. The gene calls are TRBV20-1 and TRBJ2-7; tentatively, D is TRBD1 or TRBD2 (6 bases each). This chain's CDR3 is CSARDPPGAGYEQYF. The CDR3 DNA reads TGCAGTGCTAGAGATCCCCCGGGGGCTGGCTACGAGCAGTACTTC.